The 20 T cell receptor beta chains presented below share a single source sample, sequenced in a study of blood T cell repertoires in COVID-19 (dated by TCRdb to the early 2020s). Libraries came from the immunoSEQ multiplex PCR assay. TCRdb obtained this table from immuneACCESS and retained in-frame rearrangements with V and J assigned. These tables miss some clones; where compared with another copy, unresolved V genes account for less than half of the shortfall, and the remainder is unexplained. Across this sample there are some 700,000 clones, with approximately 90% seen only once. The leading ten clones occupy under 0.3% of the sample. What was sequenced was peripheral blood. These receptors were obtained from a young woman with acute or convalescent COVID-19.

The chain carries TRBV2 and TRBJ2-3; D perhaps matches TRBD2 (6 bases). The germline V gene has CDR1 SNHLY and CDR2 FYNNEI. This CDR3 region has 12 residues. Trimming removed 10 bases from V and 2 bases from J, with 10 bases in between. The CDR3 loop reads CATRGVTDTQYF. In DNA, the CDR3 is TGTGCCACCCGCGGGGTCACAGATACGCAGTATTTT. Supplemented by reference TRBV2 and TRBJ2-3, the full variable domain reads EPEVTQTPSHQVTQMGQEVILRCVPISNHLYFYWYRQILGQKVEFLVSFYNNEISEKSEIFDDQFSVERPDGSNFTLKIRSTKLEDSAMYFCATRGVTDTQYFGPGTRLTVL.

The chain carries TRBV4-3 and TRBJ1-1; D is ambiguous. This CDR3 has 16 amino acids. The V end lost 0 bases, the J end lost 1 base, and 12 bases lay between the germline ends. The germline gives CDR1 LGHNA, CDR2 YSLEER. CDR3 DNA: TGCGCCAGCAGCCAAGATGCGGCATCAAAGAACACTGAAGCTTTCTTT. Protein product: CASSQDAASKNTEAFF.

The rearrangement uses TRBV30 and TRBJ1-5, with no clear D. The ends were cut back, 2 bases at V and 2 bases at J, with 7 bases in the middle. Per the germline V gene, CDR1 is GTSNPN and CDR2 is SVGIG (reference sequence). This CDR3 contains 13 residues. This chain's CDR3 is CAWSNRGNQPQHF. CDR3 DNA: TGTGCCTGGAGTAACCGGGGCAATCAGCCCCAGCATTTT.

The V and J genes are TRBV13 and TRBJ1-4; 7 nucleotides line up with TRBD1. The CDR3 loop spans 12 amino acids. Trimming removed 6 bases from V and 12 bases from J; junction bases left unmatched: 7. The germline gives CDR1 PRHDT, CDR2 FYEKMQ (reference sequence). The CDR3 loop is CASRVTGVELFF. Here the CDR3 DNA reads TGTGCCAGCAGAGTCACAGGGGTGGAACTGTTTTTT.

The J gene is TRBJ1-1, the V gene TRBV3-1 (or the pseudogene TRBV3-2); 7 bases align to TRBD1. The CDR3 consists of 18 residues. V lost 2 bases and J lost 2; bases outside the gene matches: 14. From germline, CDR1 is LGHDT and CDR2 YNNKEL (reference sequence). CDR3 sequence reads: CASSQIWDRQNFNTEAFF. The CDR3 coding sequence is TGTGCCAGCAGCCAAATTTGGGACAGACAAAATTTTAACACTGAAGCTTTCTTT.

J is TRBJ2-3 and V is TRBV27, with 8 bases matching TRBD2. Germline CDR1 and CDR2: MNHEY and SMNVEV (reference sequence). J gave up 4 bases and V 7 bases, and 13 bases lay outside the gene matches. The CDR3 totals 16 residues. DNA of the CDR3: TGTGCCAGCAAGCTCTACCGGGGGGGCGCCGCAGATACGCAGTATTTT. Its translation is CASKLYRGGAADTQYF.

Written as DNA, the CDR3 is TGTGCCAGCAGCTTAGCGAGTGTAGAGACCCAGTACTTC. This gives the protein CASSLASVETQYF. The V call is TRBV7-9, the J call TRBJ2-5; no clear D gene. The CDR3 covers 13 residues. The V end lost 0 bases, the J end lost 4 bases, and 6 bases lay between the germline ends. The germline CDR1 and CDR2 sequences are SEHNR and FQNEAQ (reference sequence).

CDR3 nucleotide sequence: TGTGCCAGCAGTTCCCCCCTAGCGGGGAGGACAGATACGCAGTATTTT. Amino acid sequence: CASSSPLAGRTDTQYF. V and J are TRBV6-2 or TRBV6-3 and TRBJ2-3; 9 bases are a match to TRBD2. This CDR3 region has 16 residues. Germline values: CDR1 MNHEY, CDR2 SVGEGT. With 4 bases clipped from V and 3 bases from J, the junction kept 8 bases outside the gene matches.

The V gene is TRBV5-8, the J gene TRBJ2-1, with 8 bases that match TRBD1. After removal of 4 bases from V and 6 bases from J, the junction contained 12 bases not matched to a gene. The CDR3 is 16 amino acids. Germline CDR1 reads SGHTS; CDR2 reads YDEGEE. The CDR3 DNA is TGTGCCAGCAGCCCACGGGACAGGACCCCATTCAATGAGCAGTTCTTC. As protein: CASSPRDRTPFNEQFF.

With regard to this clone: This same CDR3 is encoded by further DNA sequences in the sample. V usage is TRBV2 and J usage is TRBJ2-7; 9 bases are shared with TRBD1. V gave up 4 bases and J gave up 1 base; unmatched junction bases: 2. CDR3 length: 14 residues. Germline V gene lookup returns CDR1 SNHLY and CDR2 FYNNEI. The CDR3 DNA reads TGTGCCAGCAGTGGTGGGACAGGGTCCTACGAGCAGTACTTC. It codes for CASSGGTGSYEQYF.

The CDR3 DNA reads as TGTGCCAGTAGTGTCCTCCGGGGCAATGAGCAGTTCTTC. The encoded protein is CASSVLRGNEQFF. The V call is TRBV19, the J call TRBJ2-1; D possibly corresponds to TRBD2 (5 bases). Trimming stripped 5 bases from V and 6 bases from J, with 11 bases between. The CDR3 is 13 amino acids. Germline CDR1 reads LNHDA; CDR2 reads SQIVND (reference sequence).

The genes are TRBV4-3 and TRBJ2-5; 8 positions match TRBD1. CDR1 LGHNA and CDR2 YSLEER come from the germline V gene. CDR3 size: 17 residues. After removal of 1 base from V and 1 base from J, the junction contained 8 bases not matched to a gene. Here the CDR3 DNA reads TGCGCCAGCAGCCAAGTCTGGCGACAGGGGTCCCAAGAGACCCAGTACTTC. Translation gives CASSQVWRQGSQETQYF.

The CDR3 loop reads CASSDTSGGVGEQFF. The DNA of the CDR3 is TGTGCCAGCAGTGACACTAGCGGGGGGGTTGGGGAGCAGTTCTTC. The V call is TRBV6-4, the J call TRBJ2-1; TRBD2 aligns across 13 bases. The J segment lost 10 bases and the V segment lost 2 bases, leaving 5 bases of the junction unmatched. The CDR3 runs 15 residues. The germline V gene encodes CDR1 MRHNA and CDR2 SNTAGT.

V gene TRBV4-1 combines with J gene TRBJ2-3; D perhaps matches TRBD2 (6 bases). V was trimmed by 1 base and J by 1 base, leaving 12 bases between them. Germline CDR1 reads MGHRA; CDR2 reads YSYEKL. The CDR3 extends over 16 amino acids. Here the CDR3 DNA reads TGCGCCAGCAGCCAAGTGGTATTAGCGGGCACAGATACGCAGTATTTT. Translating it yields CASSQVVLAGTDTQYF.

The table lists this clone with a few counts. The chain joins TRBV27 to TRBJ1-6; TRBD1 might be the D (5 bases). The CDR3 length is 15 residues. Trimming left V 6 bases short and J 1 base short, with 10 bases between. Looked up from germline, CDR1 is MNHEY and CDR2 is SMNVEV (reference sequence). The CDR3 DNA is TGTGCCAGCAGGCCCAGGGAATCCTATAATTCACCCCTCCACTTT. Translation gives CASRPRESYNSPLHF.

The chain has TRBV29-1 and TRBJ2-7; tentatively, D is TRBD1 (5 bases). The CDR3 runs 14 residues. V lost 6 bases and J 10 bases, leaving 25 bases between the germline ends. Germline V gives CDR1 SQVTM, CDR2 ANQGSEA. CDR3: CSVKGVGVGKGQYF. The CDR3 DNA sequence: TGCAGCGTCAAAGGGGTAGGGGTAGGAAAGGGCCAGTACTTC.

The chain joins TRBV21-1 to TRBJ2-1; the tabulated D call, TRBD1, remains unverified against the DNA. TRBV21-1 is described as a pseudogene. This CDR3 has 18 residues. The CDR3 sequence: CASSGGGQVGFAYNEQFF. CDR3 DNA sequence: TGTGCCAGCAGCGGGGGGGGACAGGTAGGGTTCGCCTACAATGAGCAGTTCTTC.

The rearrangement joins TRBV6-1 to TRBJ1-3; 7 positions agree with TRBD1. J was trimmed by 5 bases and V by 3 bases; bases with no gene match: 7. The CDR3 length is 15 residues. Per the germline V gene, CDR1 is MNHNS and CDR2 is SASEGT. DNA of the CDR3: TGTGCCAGCAGTGACATACAGGGGTATAGAAACACCATATATTTT. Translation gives CASSDIQGYRNTIYF.

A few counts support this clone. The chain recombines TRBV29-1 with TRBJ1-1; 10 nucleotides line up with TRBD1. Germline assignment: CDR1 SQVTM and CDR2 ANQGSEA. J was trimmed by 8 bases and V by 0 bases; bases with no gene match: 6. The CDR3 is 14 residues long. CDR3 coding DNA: TGCAGCGTTGAAGATAGGGGACAGGGGAGGGAAGCTTTCTTT. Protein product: CSVEDRGQGREAFF.

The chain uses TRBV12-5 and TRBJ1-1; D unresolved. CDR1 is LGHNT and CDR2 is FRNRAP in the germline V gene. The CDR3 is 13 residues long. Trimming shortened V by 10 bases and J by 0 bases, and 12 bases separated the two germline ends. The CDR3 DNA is TGTGCTACCGAGGAGGGCGTGAACACTGAAGCTTTCTTT. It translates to CATEEGVNTEAFF.